This entry concerns a single T cell receptor (beta chain). These data come from a study of T cell repertoires in cytomegalovirus infection. From the reads, TCRdb called clonotypes with MiXCR, one entry per CDR3 protein. The sample records about 360,000 distinct CDR3 sequences, around a sixth being singletons. Looked up from germline, CDR1 is KGHSH and CDR2 is LQKENI. The CDR3 has 14 residues. Trimming removed 1 base at V and 10 bases at J, with 14 bases between. The sequence was obtained from a human donor in good health (CMV status not recorded). Some clones in this sample may be carry-over from other donors' samples. Sequenced: PBMCs. V usage is TRBV18 and J usage is TRBJ2-1; a possible D gene is TRBD1 (5 bases). The CDR3 DNA sequence: TGTGCCAGCTCACCACTTAGGGGCGGAAAGGAGCAGTTCTTC. Translated: CASSPLRGGKEQFF.